This TCR beta chain was documented in a study of blood T cell repertoires in COVID-19. Trimming removed 0 bases from V and 9 bases from J, with 4 bases in between. The V gene's germline CDR1 is SGHRS and CDR2 YFSETQ. The CDR3 has 11 amino acids. Measured with immunoSEQ multiplex PCR; TCRdb has only the in-frame clones, and not every one. This table holds 200,000 to 250,000 clones, around 88% found once. Notes on this clone: The sample carries other DNA sequences with the same CDR3.

The chain employs TRBV5-1 and TRBJ2-1; D gene ambiguous. The sequence came from a woman aged 45-65 years with acute COVID-19. Input material: PBMCs or T cells enriched from blood (not recorded which). As DNA, the CDR3 is TGCGCCAGCAGCTTGGCCGGTGAGCAGTTCTTC. Protein: CASSLAGEQFF.